The 4 T cell receptor beta chains presented below share a single source sample, sequenced in a study of long-term antiretroviral therapy in people with HIV. The authors ran the immunoSEQ assay, v3.0, at survey level. Assay used: immunoSEQ multiplex PCR; TCRdb lists only in-frame clones, some missing. The table lists about 20,000 clones, 78% of them singletons, with about 13% in the top ten. Sequenced material: unsorted PBMCs, taken 0.3 years after starting antiretroviral therapy. The receptors here all came from a woman between 45 and 65 years old with HIV.

This chain links TRBV9 with TRBJ1-3; D ambiguous. The CDR3 contains 15 residues. Germline V gene sequence: CDR1 SGDLS, CDR2 YYNGEE. The ends were cut back, 6 bases at V and 3 bases at J, with 16 bases in the middle. CDR3 sequence reads: CASNKDGFRGNTIYF. The CDR3 nucleotides read TGTGCCAGCAACAAGGACGGATTCCGTGGAAACACCATATATTTT. The complete variable domain, with remaining parts taken from reference TRBV9 and TRBJ1-3, reads DSGVTQTPKHLITATGQRVTLRCSPRSGDLSVYWYQQSLDQGLQFLIQYYNGEERAKGNILERFSAQQFPDLHSELNLSSLELGDSALYFCASNKDGFRGNTIYFGEGSWLTVV.

A few counts support this clone. V is TRBV6-5 and J is TRBJ1-1; D may be TRBD1 (6 bases). V lost 4 bases to trimming and J lost 0 bases, with 12 bases between them. Per the germline V gene, CDR1 is MNHEY and CDR2 is SVGAGI. The CDR3 sequence is 15 residues long. Here the CDR3 DNA reads TGTGCCAGCAGTTTCACAGGGATTATGAACACTGAAGCTTTCTTT. This gives the protein CASSFTGIMNTEAFF.

The chain carries TRBV18 and TRBJ2-3; D is possibly TRBD1 (8 bases). The germline gives CDR1 KGHSH, CDR2 LQKENI. There are 16 residues in the CDR3. Trimming cost V 1 base and J 1 base, with 12 bases left between them. The CDR3 loop reads CASSPRQGRGTDTQYF. The CDR3, as DNA: TGTGCCAGCTCACCACGACAGGGGAGGGGCACAGATACGCAGTATTTT.

The V and J genes are TRBV6-5 and TRBJ1-1; 7 bases map to TRBD1. Germline CDR1 and CDR2: MNHEY and SVGAGI. Trimming cost V 5 bases and J 4 bases; bases outside gene matches: 10. The length of the CDR3 is 15 residues. The chain's CDR3 is CASSSRQGGGTEAFF. As DNA, the CDR3 is TGTGCCAGCAGTAGCAGACAGGGCGGGGGCACTGAAGCTTTCTTT.